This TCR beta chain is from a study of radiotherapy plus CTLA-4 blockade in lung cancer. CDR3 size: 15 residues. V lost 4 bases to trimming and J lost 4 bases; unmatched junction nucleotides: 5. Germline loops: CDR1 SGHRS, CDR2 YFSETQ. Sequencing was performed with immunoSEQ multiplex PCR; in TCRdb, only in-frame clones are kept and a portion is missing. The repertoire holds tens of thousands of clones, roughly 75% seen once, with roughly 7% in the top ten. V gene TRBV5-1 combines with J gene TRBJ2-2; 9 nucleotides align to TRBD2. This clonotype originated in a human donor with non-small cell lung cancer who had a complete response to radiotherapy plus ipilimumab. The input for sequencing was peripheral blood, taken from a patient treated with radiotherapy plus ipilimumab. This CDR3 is CASSSTSGFTGELFF. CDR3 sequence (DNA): TGCGCCAGCAGCAGCACTAGCGGGTTCACCGGGGAGCTGTTTTTT.